This TCR beta chain was retrieved from a study of T cells in Graves' hyperthyroidism and ophthalmopathy (dated by TCRdb to the late 2010s). In terms of the full investigation: To identify TCR V-J signatures that set the groups apart, the researchers used a discovery cohort of about a hundred patients, made up of under 45 with Graves' ophthalmopathy and approximately 57 with stable Graves' hyperthyroidism. For training and testing, the 110 or so patients in the discovery cohort were randomly divided in a 7:3 ratio. Once sampling was done, hyperthyroidism patients were given methimazole at a starting dose of 30 mg daily, whereas ophthalmopathy patients were given high-dose intravenous methylprednisolone. The paper describes TCR Vbeta CDR3 sequencing of around 140 peripheral blood samples, made up of approximately 40 ophthalmopathy patients, approximately 73 hyperthyroidism patients and around 17 progressor patients. Prospective prediction of ophthalmopathy was tested in an independent validation cohort consisting of fewer than 20 hyperthyroidism patients and 15 or so patients who later progressed to ophthalmopathy. Thyroid tissue and blood T-cell repertoires from six Graves' hyperthyroidism patients were also compared in the study.

Worth noting for this clonotype: It has no known antigen specificity. No base quality information exists; no much larger clone differs at one position.

A patient counted as having stable Graves' hyperthyroidism if no progression to ophthalmopathy occurred over 18 months of follow-up. Hyperthyroidism patients were newly diagnosed, had a disease duration of under 2 months, and were aged 18 to 65 years. Patients with uncontrolled infections, other autoimmune diseases, pregnancy or lactation were excluded. Diagnoses relied on clinical symptoms, serum thyroxine and TRAb, thyroid ultrasound and orbital computed tomography. Trizol reagent was used to extract total RNA, and RNA quality was then checked on an Agilent 2100 Bioanalyzer. The TCR beta CDR3 regions were amplified from the RNA transcripts. The first round of RT-PCR for the TCR CDR3 was performed with the HTBI primer set and the Qiagen OneStep RT-PCR kit. The libraries were constructed in a second round of multiplex PCR and then size-selected and purified. Libraries were sequenced paired-end with 100 bp reads on an Illumina HiSeq2000. The study's processing was this. SOAPnuke was used to process the raw data, with reads discarded if the reads contained adapters or uncalled bases, had a mean Phred below 15, or lacked an exact constant-primer or identifier match. High-quality paired reads were merged using COPE v1.2.5, and each unique nucleotide sequence was defined as a clonotype. Clonotypes were aligned to IMGT TRBV, TRBD and TRBJ reference segments using MiTCR v1.1. Only V-J combinations with frequency above 0.0001, covering 98% to 99.2% of repertoires, were analysed. The TCS score was defined as F50 (clonal expansion) divided by E x V (chaos), with BLOSUM62-based TCRdist calculated between CDR3 peptides within each V-J. Welch's t-statistics and random forest reduced fewer than 550 V-J features to 10 to 15, which were used in a naive Bayes classifier (R e1071). The similarity between thyroid and blood repertoires was quantified using the Morisita-Horn index. TCRdb took the public reads, trimmed them with fastp at Q25, ran MiXCR for clone calling and kept in-frame beta chains. Rows with one shared CDR3 protein collapse into an entry with the most common genes and DNA. TCRdb's processing, not the study's, gives the V and J calls here. This sample gives almost 600,000 distinct CDR3 sequences in total; about 43% of them show up just once. 7.5% to 8.5% of the sample belongs to the ten largest clones.

Deletion took 0 bases off V and 4 bases off J, with a span of 14 bases between the germline ends. Measured from the cysteine to the phenylalanine, the CDR3 is 16 residues long. Left in the record is the CDR3 DNA by itself, 48 bases read in frame from the first base. Reading the germline V gene gives CDR1 SGHRS and CDR2 YFSETQ. Broader findings and caveats from the paper: In validation, the model predicted progression to ophthalmopathy a median of roughly 6.1 months before onset, with approximately 71% sensitivity and just under 75% specificity. A model built on a 13 V-J signature distinguished ophthalmopathy from stable hyperthyroidism, reaching about 88% sensitivity and under 84% specificity in cross-validation and 80%/75% in testing. Sample size was not statistically predetermined, and investigators were not blinded to group allocation. Most expanded thyroid clonotypes (frequency above 0.001) were also detected in blood, a finding suggesting that blood repertoires may reflect thyroid immune responses.

This chain joins TRBV5-1 to TRBJ1-5; TRBD1 could be the D gene, as 6 bases match. Sequencing was done on a sample of peripheral blood or thyroid tissue (not recorded which). The origin of this receptor is a woman younger than 30 with Graves' hyperthyroidism. Here the CDR3 is given as CASSLEGVNVNQPQHF. The DNA sequence is as follows: TGCGCCAGCAGCTTGGAGGGGGTGAACGTTAATCAGCCCCAGCATTTT.